The 12 T cell receptor beta chains reported below all come from one sample, sequenced in a study of shared clonotypes between healthy human individuals. The naive CD8 population came from CD45RO-negative cells selected for CCR7, without terminally differentiated effector memory CD45RA+ cells. The repertoire was sequenced with immunoSEQ multiplex PCR; TCRdb's copy has only in-frame clones and lacks some. The sample shows about 2 million clones, about 95% of them seen only once. The specimen was naive CD8+ T cells sorted from blood. The source of these receptors is a man aged 18 to 35 in good health.

To note about this clone: One junction end does not reproduce the germline sequence, and a read error may be involved. The rearrangement joins TRBV4-1 to TRBJ2-7; 7 bases are shared with TRBD1. The CDR3 has 16 amino acids. The germline V gene encodes CDR1 MGHRA and CDR2 YSYEKL. The CDR3 loop is CAGSQVGGQVSYEQYF. The DNA of the CDR3 is TGCGCCGGCAGCCAAGTGGGTGGACAGGTGTCCTACGAGCAGTACTTC.

A single count supports this clone. V and J are TRBV4-1 and TRBJ1-5; D remains ambiguous. Germline-derived CDR1 and CDR2 are MGHRA and YSYEKL. The CDR3 loop spans 13 amino acids. Deletions cut 6 bases from V and 4 bases from J, with 10 bases between. For the CDR3, the DNA is TGCGCCAGCAGTTTCTGGGAAAATCAGCCCCAGCATTTT. It yields the protein CASSFWENQPQHF.

The chain carries TRBV29-1 and TRBJ2-2; possible D gene TRBD2, 6 bases. Germline V gene data show CDR1 as SQVTM and CDR2 as ANQGSEA. This CDR3 is 14 amino acids long. Trimming removed 5 bases at V and 6 bases at J, with 16 bases between. This CDR3 reads CSVRPGERPGELFF. CDR3 in DNA: TGCAGCGTTCGACCGGGGGAAAGACCCGGGGAGCTGTTTTTT.

This chain connects TRBV7-2 to TRBJ1-1, with no clear D. Germline CDR1 SGHTA, CDR2 FQGNSA. The CDR3 covers 13 residues. V dropped 2 bases and J dropped 2 bases, with 6 bases sitting between them. The CDR3 reads CASSLNSNTEAFF. DNA of the CDR3: TGTGCCAGCAGCTTAAACAGCAACACTGAAGCTTTCTTT. The full variable domain, with the rest looked up from reference TRBV7-2 and TRBJ1-1, is GAGVSQSPSNKVTEKGKDVELRCDPISGHTALYWYRQSLGQGLEFLIYFQGNSAPDKSGLPSDRFSAERTGGSVSTLTIQRTQQEDSAVYLCASSLNSNTEAFFGQGTRLTVV.

Comments on this clone: In the same sample, other DNA sequences code for this CDR3. V is TRBV7-9 and J is TRBJ1-1; D ambiguous. Germline V gives CDR1 SEHNR, CDR2 FQNEAQ (reference sequence). V lost 3 bases and J 6 bases, leaving 5 bases between the germline ends. The CDR3 spans 11 residues. The CDR3 here is CASSLSAEAFF. The CDR3, as DNA: TGTGCCAGCAGCTTGAGTGCTGAAGCTTTCTTT.

This chain links TRBV6-5 with TRBJ2-2; tentative D call: TRBD2 (5 bases). CDR3 length equals 15 residues. V lost 7 bases and J lost 6, with 18 bases in between. Germline CDR1 is MNHEY and CDR2 is SVGAGI. DNA for the CDR3: TGTGCCAGCAACCATGGGGAGTCTCTTCCCGGGGAGCTGTTTTTT. Translating gives CASNHGESLPGELFF.

This clone was observed once. V usage is TRBV27 and J usage is TRBJ1-1; 8 bases map to TRBD1. The CDR3 contains 14 residues. Germline trimming cut 2 bases from V and 6 bases from J; bases unmatched to any gene: 5. The V gene's germline CDR1 is MNHEY and CDR2 SMNVEV (reference sequence). The DNA for the CDR3 is TGTGCCAGCAGTTTAGGACAGGGAGTACCTGAAGCTTTCTTT. Its protein is CASSLGQGVPEAFF.

In this sample, this clone turned up once. V usage is TRBV10-3 and J usage is TRBJ1-2, with D uncertain. Between the trimmed V and J ends, which lost 6 bases and 5 bases, there was a span of 16 bases. CDR1 is ENHRY and CDR2 is SYGVKD in the germline V gene. The CDR3 spans 14 residues. CDR3 DNA sequence: TGTGCCATCAGCGCCTACGACGAGGAGTATGGCTACACCTTC. The encoded protein is CAISAYDEEYGYTF.

This chain uses TRBV7-9 with TRBJ1-4; D perhaps matches TRBD1 (5 bases). The CDR3 is 16 amino acids. V was shortened by 5 bases and J by 6 bases, with 19 bases between the two germline ends. Per the germline V gene, CDR1 is SEHNR and CDR2 is FQNEAQ (reference sequence). Written as DNA, the CDR3 is TGTGCCAGCAGCCCGGCCGGGGGAAGACGGGATGAAAAACTGTTTTTT. Translated: CASSPAGGRRDEKLFF.

Concerning this clone itself: The sample contains more than one DNA sequence encoding this CDR3. The V and J genes are TRBV7-9 and TRBJ2-3; D remains unclear. Between the trimmed V and J ends, which lost 1 base and 0 bases, there was a span of 11 bases. This CDR3 is built from 16 residues. Germline V gene sequence: CDR1 SEHNR, CDR2 FQNEAQ (reference sequence). The chain's CDR3 is CASSLGTSGSTDTQYF. The CDR3 DNA is TGTGCCAGCAGCTTAGGCACCAGTGGCAGCACAGATACGCAGTATTTT.

The J gene is TRBJ2-7, the V gene TRBV27, with 12 bases fitting TRBD2. This CDR3 is built from 15 residues. V shed 2 bases and J 5 bases; nucleotides not matched to a gene: 4. Germline V gene lookup returns CDR1 MNHEY and CDR2 SMNVEV (reference sequence). CDR3 coding DNA: TGTGCCAGCAGTTTAGCTAGCGGGAGGGCCCACGAGCAGTACTTC. This translates into CASSLASGRAHEQYF.

V gene TRBV13 combines with J gene TRBJ2-7; 8 bases are shared with TRBD2. There are 14 residues in the CDR3. J gave up 1 base and V 6 bases, and 5 bases lay outside the gene matches. The germline V gene has CDR1 PRHDT and CDR2 FYEKMQ (reference sequence). Written as DNA, the CDR3 is TGTGCCAGCAGTAAAGCGGGAGAATCCTACGAGCAGTACTTC. Translation gives CASSKAGESYEQYF.